The rows below give T cell receptor beta chains drawn from one sample of a study of patients and donors after allogeneic stem cell transplantation. TCRdb passed the RT-PCR reads through MiXCR, listing each CDR3 protein once. The repertoire includes more than 150,000 distinct CDR3 sequences, roughly 40% of them detected once, and around 35% sits in the top ten. Sequencing was performed on blood, either unsorted or a sorted T cell fraction (not recorded which). The receptors derive from a human donor who was either an allogeneic HSCT recipient or a stem cell or donor lymphocyte infusion donor (not recorded which). It is not recorded whose cells these are; they may come from a transplant donor. The CDR3 runs from the conserved cysteine through the conserved F or W. Each record gives: D gene, V gene, J gene, clone size, CDR3 protein, CDR3 DNA. D genes are given only for firm matches. Size is omitted from some rows. Given values are once, few, many or a class for expanded clones.

D gene: NA; V gene: TRBV10-3; J gene: TRBJ1-5; clone size: NA; CDR3 protein: CAISESLGNQPQHF; CDR3 DNA: TGTGCCATCAGTGAGTCTTTGGGCAATCAGCCCCAGCATTTT
D gene: TRBD2; V gene: TRBV27; J gene: TRBJ2-7; clone size: NA; CDR3 protein: CASSLLAGVPYEQYF; CDR3 DNA: TGTGCCAGCAGTTTACTAGCGGGAGTCCCCTACGAGCAGTACTTC
D gene: NA; V gene: TRBV5-4; J gene: TRBJ2-7; clone size: NA; CDR3 protein: CASSRDTGQHYEQYF; CDR3 DNA: TGTGCCAGCAGCAGAGACACCGGACAGCACTACGAGCAGTACTTC
D gene: NA; V gene: TRBV12-5; J gene: TRBJ2-7; clone size: NA; CDR3 protein: CASGLAPSPTWYEQYF; CDR3 DNA: TGTGCTAGTGGTTTGGCCCCTAGCCCTACCTGGTACGAGCAGTACTTC
D gene: NA; V gene: TRBV28; J gene: TRBJ2-7; clone size: NA; CDR3 protein: CASSLGYSLRGEQYF; CDR3 DNA: TGTGCCAGCAGTCTCGGGTACTCTTTGCGAGGCGAGCAGTACTTC
D gene: TRBD2; V gene: TRBV29-1; J gene: TRBJ2-1; clone size: once; CDR3 protein: CSVEDMLAGESYNEQFF; CDR3 DNA: TGCAGCGTTGAAGATATGCTAGCGGGAGAGTCCTACAATGAGCAGTTCTTC
D gene: TRBD2; V gene: TRBV30; J gene: TRBJ2-3; clone size: NA; CDR3 protein: CAWGTSGSAQYF; CDR3 DNA: TGTGCCTGGGGGACTAGCGGGAGTGCGCAGTATTTT
D gene: TRBD1; V gene: TRBV12-3/TRBV12-4; J gene: TRBJ2-1; clone size: NA; CDR3 protein: CASRNTGVYNEQFF; CDR3 DNA: TGTGCCAGCAGGAACACAGGGGTTTACAATGAGCAGTTCTTC
D gene: TRBD1; V gene: TRBV4-2; J gene: TRBJ1-4; clone size: once; CDR3 protein: CASSDRDGQEKLFF; CDR3 DNA: TGTGCCAGCAGCGACAGGGACGGGCAAGAAAAACTGTTTTTT
D gene: NA; V gene: TRBV29-1; J gene: TRBJ1-3; clone size: NA; CDR3 protein: CSVDLGNTIYF; CDR3 DNA: TGCAGCGTTGACCTTGGAAACACCATATATTTT
D gene: NA; V gene: TRBV29-1; J gene: TRBJ2-5; clone size: NA; CDR3 protein: CSVGKAGQETQYF; CDR3 DNA: TGCAGCGTTGGGAAGGCTGGCCAAGAGACCCAGTACTTC
D gene: TRBD1; V gene: TRBV4-3; J gene: TRBJ1-2; clone size: few; CDR3 protein: CASSQDRWENGYTF; CDR3 DNA: TGCGCCAGCAGCCAGGACAGGTGGGAAAATGGCTACACCTTC
D gene: NA; V gene: TRBV21-1; J gene: TRBJ1-1; clone size: NA; CDR3 protein: CASSGDILRNTEAFF; CDR3 DNA: TGTGCCAGCAGCGGTGATATACTTCGGAACACTGAAGCTTTCTTT
D gene: NA; V gene: TRBV6-5; J gene: TRBJ1-3; clone size: NA; CDR3 protein: CASKRERLGNTIYF; CDR3 DNA: TGTGCCAGCAAGAGGGAAAGACTTGGAAACACCATATATTTT
D gene: NA; V gene: TRBV30; J gene: TRBJ1-1; clone size: few; CDR3 protein: CAWNLDSLEAFF; CDR3 DNA: TGTGCCTGGAACCTCGACAGCCTTGAAGCTTTCTTT
D gene: TRBD1; V gene: TRBV20-1; J gene: TRBJ2-1; clone size: once; CDR3 protein: CSASRTGSYNEQFF; CDR3 DNA: TGCAGTGCTAGTCGGACAGGCTCCTACAATGAGCAGTTCTTC
D gene: NA; V gene: TRBV2; J gene: TRBJ2-3; clone size: NA; CDR3 protein: CASSEARGDTQYF; CDR3 DNA: TGTGCCAGCAGTGAGGCGAGAGGGGATACGCAGTATTTT
D gene: NA; V gene: TRBV4-3; J gene: TRBJ2-2; clone size: NA; CDR3 protein: CASSPVGANTGELFF; CDR3 DNA: TGCGCCAGCAGCCCGGTGGGGGCGAACACCGGGGAGCTGTTTTTT
D gene: NA; V gene: TRBV7-2; J gene: TRBJ1-2; clone size: NA; CDR3 protein: CASSAPPGHPGGYTF; CDR3 DNA: TGTGCCAGCAGCGCTCCTCCGGGACACCCGGGGGGCTACACCTTC
D gene: NA; V gene: TRBV20-1; J gene: TRBJ2-1; clone size: few; CDR3 protein: CSSEGGSDEQFF; CDR3 DNA: TGCAGTTCGGAGGGCGGGTCTGATGAGCAGTTCTTC
D gene: NA; V gene: TRBV5-5; J gene: TRBJ2-7; clone size: NA; CDR3 protein: CASSLYTGSSYEQYF; CDR3 DNA: TGTGCCAGCAGCTTGTACACAGGGAGCTCCTACGAGCAGTACTTC
D gene: TRBD2; V gene: TRBV30; J gene: TRBJ2-6; clone size: NA; CDR3 protein: CAWSRGRGETSGANVLTF; CDR3 DNA: TGTGCCTGGAGTCGTGGACGGGGGGAAACCTCTGGGGCCAACGTCCTGACTTTC
D gene: TRBD1; V gene: TRBV28; J gene: TRBJ1-4; clone size: few; CDR3 protein: CASTTPGQGAGLFF; CDR3 DNA: TGTGCCAGCACCACGCCGGGACAGGGAGCGGGACTGTTTTTT
D gene: NA; V gene: TRBV4-3; J gene: TRBJ2-1; clone size: few; CDR3 protein: CASSQGPFSSSTYNEQFF; CDR3 DNA: TGCGCCAGCAGCCAAGGCCCCTTCTCTAGTTCCACCTACAATGAGCAGTTCTTC
D gene: NA; V gene: TRBV12-3/TRBV12-4; J gene: TRBJ1-2; clone size: NA; CDR3 protein: CASSFFQGFGYTF; CDR3 DNA: TGTGCCAGCAGTTTTTTCCAGGGGTTTGGCTACACCTTC
D gene: TRBD1; V gene: TRBV27; J gene: TRBJ1-6; clone size: few; CDR3 protein: CASSLVGQGVSPLHF; CDR3 DNA: TGTGCCAGCAGTCTAGTGGGACAGGGGGTATCGCCCCTCCACTTT
D gene: NA; V gene: TRBV5-4; J gene: TRBJ1-2; clone size: NA; CDR3 protein: CASSFVGGEYGYTF; CDR3 DNA: TGTGCCAGCAGCTTTGTGGGGGGCGAATATGGCTACACCTTC
D gene: NA; V gene: TRBV29-1; J gene: TRBJ1-1; clone size: NA; CDR3 protein: CSVDSRGNTEAFF; CDR3 DNA: TGCAGCGTTGACTCGCGTGGGAACACTGAAGCTTTCTTT
D gene: NA; V gene: TRBV5-1; J gene: TRBJ1-1; clone size: NA; CDR3 protein: CATHELWVLPEAFF; CDR3 DNA: TGCGCCACCCACGAGCTTTGGGTGCTCCCTGAAGCTTTCTTT
D gene: TRBD2; V gene: TRBV24-1; J gene: TRBJ2-2; clone size: NA; CDR3 protein: CATRGGSTGELFF; CDR3 DNA: TGTGCCACCAGAGGCGGGAGCACCGGGGAGCTGTTTTTT
D gene: NA; V gene: TRBV9; J gene: TRBJ1-1; clone size: NA; CDR3 protein: CASSVVAGNAEAFF; CDR3 DNA: TGTGCCAGCAGCGTAGTTGCAGGTAACGCTGAAGCTTTCTTT
D gene: NA; V gene: TRBV3-1; J gene: TRBJ2-3; clone size: NA; CDR3 protein: CASSQGTTTDTQYF; CDR3 DNA: TGTGCCAGCAGCCAAGGGACAACGACAGATACGCAGTATTTT
D gene: NA; V gene: TRBV28; J gene: TRBJ1-2; clone size: NA; CDR3 protein: CASGVGEYGYTF; CDR3 DNA: TGTGCCAGTGGGGTGGGAGAGTATGGCTACACCTTC
D gene: NA; V gene: TRBV2; J gene: TRBJ2-4; clone size: many; CDR3 protein: CASSEKRENIQYF; CDR3 DNA: TGTGCCAGCAGTGAGAAGAGAGAAAACATTCAGTACTTC
D gene: TRBD1; V gene: TRBV28; J gene: TRBJ2-2; clone size: few; CDR3 protein: CASSFRGTDPNTGELFF; CDR3 DNA: TGTGCCAGCAGTTTTAGAGGGACAGACCCGAACACCGGGGAGCTGTTTTTT